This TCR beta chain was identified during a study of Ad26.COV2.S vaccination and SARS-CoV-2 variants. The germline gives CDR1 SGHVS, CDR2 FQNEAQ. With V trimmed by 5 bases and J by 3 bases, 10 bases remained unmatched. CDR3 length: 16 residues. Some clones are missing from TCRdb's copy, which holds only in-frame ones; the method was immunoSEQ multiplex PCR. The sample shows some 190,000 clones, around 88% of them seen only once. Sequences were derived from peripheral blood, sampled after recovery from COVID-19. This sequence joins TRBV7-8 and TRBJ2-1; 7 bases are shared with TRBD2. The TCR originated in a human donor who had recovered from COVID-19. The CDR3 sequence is CASSPLDAGDYNEQFF. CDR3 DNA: TGTGCCAGCAGCCCTCTCGACGCGGGGGACTACAATGAGCAGTTCTTC.